A selection of T cell receptor beta chains follows, all from one sample in a study of CD8+ T cells in alopecia areata. Assay: immunoSEQ multiplex PCR; the TCRdb copy retains only in-frame clones and omits some. The data contain approximately 6,900 clones, roughly 70% of them singletons. This specimen consisted of skin, obtained at week 4, from a patient treated with tofacitinib. Every receptor here comes from a human donor with alopecia areata. Each CDR3 is given with its conserved first and last residue. The D gene is left open where the match is weak. The listing skips clone size in some rows; elsewhere it reads once, few, many or a size class.

J: TRBJ2-2
size: -
D: TRBD1
V: TRBV2
DNA: TGTGCCAGTGGGACAGGGCCCACCGGGGAGCTGTTTTTT
CDR3: CASGTGPTGELFF

J: TRBJ2-3
size: -
D: -
V: TRBV2
DNA: TGTGCCAGCCCTTGGCGGGGCGCAGATACGCAGTATTTT
CDR3: CASPWRGADTQYF

J: TRBJ1-2
size: -
D: -
V: TRBV2
DNA: TGTGCCAGCGGGGGGGAACAGGGACATGGCTACACCTTC
CDR3: CASGGEQGHGYTF

J: TRBJ2-1
size: -
D: TRBD1
V: TRBV7-2
DNA: TGTGCCAGCAGCTTAGCGGGCAGGGGGATCTCCTACAATGAGCAGTTCTTC
CDR3: CASSLAGRGISYNEQFF

J: TRBJ2-2
size: -
D: -
V: TRBV7-9
DNA: TGTGCCAGCAGCTTAGGGCGGAGACAGGCGAACACCGGGGAGCTGTTTTTT
CDR3: CASSLGRRQANTGELFF

J: TRBJ2-3
size: once
D: -
V: TRBV7-8
DNA: TGTGCCAGCAGCTTGTCTAGAGATACGCAGTATTTT
CDR3: CASSLSRDTQYF

J: TRBJ2-5
size: -
D: -
V: TRBV5-4
DNA: TGTGCCAGCAGCCAGGACGGGGGAGGGACCCAGTACTTC
CDR3: CASSQDGGGTQYF

J: TRBJ1-1
size: -
D: -
V: TRBV6-6
DNA: TGTGCCGCCTATGTAGGGGAAAGGGTGAACACTGAAGCTTTCTTT
CDR3: CAAYVGERVNTEAFF

J: TRBJ1-1
size: -
D: TRBD1
V: TRBV30
DNA: TGTGCCTGGAGGAAGGCAGGGGGAAGCACTGAAGCTTTCTTT
CDR3: CAWRKAGGSTEAFF

J: TRBJ1-1
size: few
D: TRBD1
V: TRBV10-3
DNA: TGTGCCATCGGAAGACAGGGGAACACTGAAGCTTTCTTT
CDR3: CAIGRQGNTEAFF

J: TRBJ2-3
size: -
D: -
V: TRBV7-3
DNA: TGTGCCAGCAGCCCGGACGCAGATACGCAGTATTTT
CDR3: CASSPDADTQYF

J: TRBJ2-3
size: -
D: -
V: TRBV11-2
DNA: TGTGCCAGCAGTAAGGGATTGGGCGCAGGGGGCACAGATACGCAGTATTTT
CDR3: CASSKGLGAGGTDTQYF

J: TRBJ1-2
size: large
D: -
V: TRBV21-1
DNA: TGTGCCAGCAGCAATACAGGGCGAGGCTACACCTTC
CDR3: CASSNTGRGYTF

J: TRBJ2-4
size: few
D: TRBD1
V: TRBV5-1
DNA: TGCGCCAGCAGCTTGTCCCGAGACCGGGACAGGGCCAAAAACATTCAGTACTTC
CDR3: CASSLSRDRDRAKNIQYF

J: TRBJ2-1
size: few
D: TRBD2
V: TRBV9
DNA: TGTGCCAGCAGCGGACGGGGGGGCTCCCACAATGAGCAGTTCTTC
CDR3: CASSGRGGSHNEQFF

J: TRBJ1-2
size: -
D: -
V: TRBV27
DNA: TGTGCCAGCAGTTTATCGGTCAGTAGGTTTGGCTACACCTTC
CDR3: CASSLSVSRFGYTF

J: TRBJ2-3
size: -
D: -
V: TRBV29-1
DNA: TGCAGCGTTGAGGGGAACTCTCGTTATACGCAGTATTTT
CDR3: CSVEGNSRYTQYF

J: TRBJ2-7
size: few
D: TRBD2
V: TRBV19
DNA: TGTGCCAGTAGTACACCGACAGGACTAGCGGGTGGCGAGCAGTACTTC
CDR3: CASSTPTGLAGGEQYF

J: TRBJ2-2
size: -
D: TRBD1
V: TRBV29-1
DNA: TGCAGCGTGTCCAGGGGGCCCGACACCGGGGAGCTGTTTTTT
CDR3: CSVSRGPDTGELFF

J: TRBJ1-4
size: -
D: -
V: TRBV5-1
DNA: TGCGCCAGCAGCTTGGGTGCGTGGTCTCAAAATGAAAAACTGTTTTTT
CDR3: CASSLGAWSQNEKLFF

J: TRBJ2-1
size: once
D: -
V: TRBV25-1
DNA: TGTGCCAGCGCACCGGGGACAAACAATGAGCAGTTCTTC
CDR3: CASAPGTNNEQFF

J: TRBJ2-7
size: -
D: -
V: TRBV7-9
DNA: TGTGCCAGCAGCTTACCGACATCCTCCAACTACGAGCAGTACTTC
CDR3: CASSLPTSSNYEQYF

J: TRBJ2-2
size: -
D: TRBD1
V: TRBV30
DNA: TGTGCCTGGAGACCGACCGGGACAGGGGGCGGCTCGAACACCGGGGAGCTGTTTTTT
CDR3: CAWRPTGTGGGSNTGELFF

J: TRBJ1-6
size: once
D: TRBD1
V: TRBV9
DNA: TGTGCCAGCGCCACAACTACAGGGGGTAATTCACCCCTCCACTTT
CDR3: CASATTTGGNSPLHF

J: TRBJ2-7
size: few
D: TRBD1
V: TRBV19
DNA: TGTGCCAAAAGGCGGACAGGTGGCGAGCAGTACTTC
CDR3: CAKRRTGGEQYF

J: TRBJ2-7
size: -
D: -
V: TRBV5-6
DNA: TGTGCCAGCAGCTCCTTGTATGCAGGGGATTACGAGCAGTACTTC
CDR3: CASSSLYAGDYEQYF

J: TRBJ2-7
size: few
D: -
V: TRBV11-2
DNA: TGTGCCAGCAGCTTAGGGCAGGGGCCCTACGAGCAGTACTTC
CDR3: CASSLGQGPYEQYF

J: TRBJ1-5
size: -
D: TRBD1
V: TRBV14
DNA: TGTGCCAGCAGCCAAGGGAGACAGGGGCGTAGGATAACTCAGCCCCAGCATTTT
CDR3: CASSQGRQGRRITQPQHF

J: TRBJ1-2
size: -
D: -
V: TRBV27
DNA: TGTGCCAGCAGTTTAACGGGGAGCTATGGCTACACCTTC
CDR3: CASSLTGSYGYTF

J: TRBJ2-5
size: few
D: -
V: TRBV7-9
DNA: TGTGCCAGCAGCTTAGCGGAGGGCCAGACCCAGTACTTC
CDR3: CASSLAEGQTQYF

J: TRBJ2-7
size: -
D: TRBD2
V: TRBV11-2
DNA: TGTGCCAGCAGCTTAGGGTGGCGGGGGGCATTCTACGAGCAGTACTTC
CDR3: CASSLGWRGAFYEQYF

J: TRBJ2-1
size: -
D: -
V: TRBV7-9
DNA: TGTGCCAGCATCCTGAGAGGCGGATCCTACAATGAGCAGTTCTTC
CDR3: CASILRGGSYNEQFF

J: TRBJ2-1
size: -
D: -
V: TRBV5-1
DNA: TGCGCCAGCAGGTGGAGAGGGGAGCAGTTCTTC
CDR3: CASRWRGEQFF

J: TRBJ1-1
size: -
D: TRBD1
V: TRBV27
DNA: TGTGCCAGCAGTTCGGGGGACAGCTACCCCGAAGCTTTCTTT
CDR3: CASSSGDSYPEAFF

J: TRBJ2-3
size: -
D: TRBD2
V: TRBV7-9
DNA: TGTGCCAGCAGCTTAGAGGGACTAGCGGACACAGATACGCAGTATTTT
CDR3: CASSLEGLADTDTQYF